One T cell receptor beta chain is described in this entry. As yet, its antigen is unknown. The data are from a study of T cell responses to AZD1222 COVID-19 vaccine. Study-wide results and limits: Reportedly, nearly half the spike-specific TCRs target unmutated variant regions. Spike was spanned by vaccine-associated CD4 TCRs, with dominance at 160-218 and 743-854. Spike-specific TCR repertoires showed rising breadth and depth after two AZD1222 doses. Repertoires were obtained solely post-peak T cell response.

V was pared by 4 bases and J by 0 bases, with 8 bases of the junction left unmatched. CDR3 length: 17 amino acids. Per the germline V gene, CDR1 is SEHNR and CDR2 is FQNEAQ (reference sequence). Clones were read by immunoSEQ multiplex PCR, and TCRdb kept only the in-frame ones, dropping some. The sample lists 150,000 to 200,000 clones; about 87% were seen once. The sample consisted of peripheral blood, taken on day 0 of MenACWY control vaccination. This clonotype was sampled from an adult in good health. The V gene is TRBV7-9, the J gene TRBJ2-3; 9 bases align to TRBD1. The DNA of the CDR3 is TGTGCCAGCAGCTCTTTGCCGGGACAGGGTAGCACAGATACGCAGTATTTT. Its translation is CASSSLPGQGSTDTQYF.